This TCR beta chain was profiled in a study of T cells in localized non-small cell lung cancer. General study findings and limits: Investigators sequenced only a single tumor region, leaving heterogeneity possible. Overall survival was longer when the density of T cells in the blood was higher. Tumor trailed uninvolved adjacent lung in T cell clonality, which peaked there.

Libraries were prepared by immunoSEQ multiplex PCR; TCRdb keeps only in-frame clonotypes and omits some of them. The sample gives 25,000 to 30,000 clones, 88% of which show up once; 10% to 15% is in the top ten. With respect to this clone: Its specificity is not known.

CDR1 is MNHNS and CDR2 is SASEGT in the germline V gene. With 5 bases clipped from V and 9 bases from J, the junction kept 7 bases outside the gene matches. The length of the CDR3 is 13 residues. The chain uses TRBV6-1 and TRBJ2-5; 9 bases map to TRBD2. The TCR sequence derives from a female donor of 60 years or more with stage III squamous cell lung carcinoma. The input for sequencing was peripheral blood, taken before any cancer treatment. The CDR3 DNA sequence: TGTGCCAGCAGTTATCTAGCGGGATATGCCCAGTACTTC. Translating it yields CASSYLAGYAQYF.